Below, 25 T cell receptor beta chains from the same sample are listed, as sequenced in a study of T cells in Graves' hyperthyroidism and ophthalmopathy (dated by TCRdb to between 2018 and 2021). The library was made by multiplex PCR. These reads were obtained on an Illumina HiSeq 2000. Amplification of TCR beta CDR3 regions was carried out from RNA transcripts. For the first round of RT-PCR on the TCR CDR3, the HTBI primer set was used together with the Qiagen OneStep RT-PCR kit. TCRdb ran its own pipeline on the public reads, namely fastp trimming at Q25 and MiXCR clone calling, and kept in-frame beta chains. CDR3 protein sequences are deduplicated, and each keeps its most common genes and DNA. The sample profile shows around 450,000 distinct CDR3 sequences; less than 20% of them were found once. The leading ten clones occupy approximately 7.5% of the sample. The sequenced sample consisted of blood. Receptor source: a woman under 30 with Graves' hyperthyroidism.

This sequence joins TRBV11-3 and TRBJ2-1; 9 bases are a match to TRBD1. The V gene end was trimmed by 1 base and the J gene end by 15 bases; junction bases not matched to a gene: 7. CDR1 and CDR2 (germline): SGHNT, YENEEA. This CDR3 is built from 13 residues. CDR3 protein: CASSLVTGGYPFF. In DNA form, the CDR3 reads TGTGCCAGCAGCTTAGTAACAGGGGGCTATCCGTTCTTC.

This clonotype has ten or more counts. Written as DNA, the CDR3 is TGCGCCAGCAGCTTGGACAGGACCGAGCAGTACTTC. Translated, it gives CASSLDRTEQYF. This chain joins TRBV5-1 and TRBJ2-7, with D possibly matching TRBD1 (5 bases). V dropped 0 bases and J dropped 6 bases, with 7 bases sitting between them. The germline V gene encodes CDR1 SGHRS and CDR2 YFSETQ. The CDR3 covers 12 residues. Complete variable domain (other parts from reference TRBV5-1 and TRBJ2-7): KAGVTQTPRYLIKTRGQQVTLSCSPISGHRSVSWYQQTPGQGLQFLFEYFSETQRNKGNFPGRFSGRQFSNSRSEMNVSTLELGDSALYLCASSLDRTEQYFGPGTRLTVT.

Of note for this clonotype: A much larger clone sits a single nucleotide away, making a read error possible. This chain connects TRBV12-3 or TRBV12-4 to TRBJ2-7, with 15 bases identical to TRBD2. The CDR3 covers 13 residues. V lost 6 bases and J lost 6; bases outside the gene matches: 0. CDR3 in amino acids: CASRGLAGGEQYF. DNA for the CDR3: TGTGCCAGCAGGGGACTAGCGGGAGGCGAGCAGTACTTC.

This clonotype has ten or more counts. The rearrangement uses TRBV11-3 and TRBJ2-3; D is undetermined. This CDR3 is 14 amino acids long. V was clipped by 0 bases and J by 7 bases, with 11 bases between them. The germline CDR1 and CDR2 sequences are SGHNT and YENEEA. The CDR3 sequence is CASSLDAPINTQYF. CDR3 in DNA: TGTGCCAGCAGCTTAGATGCCCCCATAAATACGCAGTATTTT.

This clonotype was observed many times. The chain employs TRBV12-3 or TRBV12-4 and TRBJ1-1; no clear D. V shed 3 bases and J shed 11 bases, with 19 bases lying between them. CDR3 length: 14 amino acids. The CDR3 sequence: CASSFGSLILWAFF. The CDR3 DNA reads TGTGCCAGCAGTTTCGGGTCCCTAATTCTGTGGGCTTTCTTT.

This clonotype was seen a handful of times. V usage is TRBV12-3 or TRBV12-4 and J usage is TRBJ2-3; D possibly corresponds to TRBD2 (6 bases). V was pared by 5 bases and J by 5 bases, with 11 bases between. The length of the CDR3 is 13 residues. The CDR3 nucleotides are TGTGCCAGCAGTGGGGGGACCGTAGATACGCAGTATTTT. Its protein product is CASSGGTVDTQYF.

This clonotype has a count of ten or more. The chain is built from TRBV6-1 and TRBJ1-1; 7 bases are shared with TRBD1. The germline V gene encodes CDR1 MNHNS and CDR2 SASEGT. The CDR3 has 13 amino acids. V lost 5 bases, J lost 3 bases, and 3 bases stayed unmatched. CDR3 region: CASSWDRDTEAFF. CDR3 DNA: TGTGCCAGCAGTTGGGACAGAGACACTGAAGCTTTCTTT.

This clonotype was detected only a few times. The CDR3 loop is CSARAKDRDVSGANVLTF. The CDR3 DNA reads as TGCAGTGCTAGAGCCAAGGACAGGGACGTATCTGGGGCCAACGTCCTGACTTTC. V gene TRBV20-1 combines with J gene TRBJ2-6; TRBD1 matches at 8 bases. The J segment lost 1 base and the V segment lost 1 base, leaving 9 bases of the junction unmatched. Germline loops: CDR1 DFQATT, CDR2 SNEGSKA (reference sequence). This CDR3 is 18 amino acids long.

There are a few counts of this clonotype. J is TRBJ2-7 and V is TRBV19; 7 bases agree with TRBD2. Germline CDR1 reads LNHDA; CDR2 reads SQIVND (reference sequence). The ends lost 3 bases at V and 2 bases at J; junction bases unmatched: 4. The CDR3 contains 14 residues. CDR3 residues: CASSMAGDPYEQYF. In nucleotides, the CDR3 is TGTGCCAGTAGTATGGCGGGAGATCCCTACGAGCAGTACTTC.

This clonotype appeared many times. V gene TRBV11-2 combines with J gene TRBJ2-1; TRBD1 aligns across 9 bases. Trimming cost V 8 bases and J 1 base; bases outside gene matches: 3. This CDR3 is 14 amino acids long. Germline lookup yields CDR1 SGHAT and CDR2 FQNNGV. CDR3 in DNA: TGTGCCAGCGGGGGACAGGGTTCCTACAATGAGCAGTTCTTC. It translates to CASGGQGSYNEQFF.

This clonotype was seen at least ten times. The V and J genes are TRBV27 and TRBJ2-5; 9 bases are a match to TRBD1. CDR3 length equals 16 residues. J gave up 4 bases and V 6 bases, and 12 bases lay outside the gene matches. Germline CDR1 and CDR2: MNHEY and SMNVEV (reference sequence). The CDR3 is CASRGNPGQGPETQYF. CDR3 DNA sequence: TGTGCCAGCAGGGGAAACCCGGGACAGGGACCAGAGACCCAGTACTTC.

V gene TRBV3-1 combines with J gene TRBJ1-6; D not certain. The CDR3 runs 11 residues. Germline V gene lookup returns CDR1 LGHDT and CDR2 YNNKEL (reference sequence). Trimming took 3 bases from V and 15 from J, leaving 9 bases between them. CDR3 bases: TGTGCCAGCAGCCAGAGTTTCGTCCTCCACTTT. Protein sequence: CASSQSFVLHF. The full variable domain, in which reference TRBV3-1 and TRBJ1-6 provide the parts outside the CDR3, is DTAVSQTPKYLVTQMGNDKSIKCEQNLGHDTMYWYKQDSKKFLKIMFSYNNKELIINETVPNRFSPKSPDKAHLNLHINSLELGDSAVYFCASSQSFVLHFGNGTRLTVT.

The chain joins TRBV4-1 to TRBJ2-1; TRBD2 aligns across 9 bases. The length of the CDR3 is 17 residues. Germline values: CDR1 MGHRA, CDR2 YSYEKL. V lost 0 bases, J lost 7 bases, and 10 bases stayed unmatched. This CDR3 is CASSQDWAGGLQNEQFF. DNA for the CDR3: TGCGCCAGCAGCCAAGATTGGGCGGGAGGGCTCCAGAATGAGCAGTTCTTC.

About this clonotype: This may be a read error: a much more frequent sequence differs by one nucleotide. The chain has TRBV20-1 and TRBJ1-5, with D unresolved. V dropped 6 bases and J dropped 0 bases, with 12 bases sitting between them. CDR3 length equals 14 residues. Germline V gene lookup returns CDR1 DFQATT and CDR2 SNEGSKA (reference sequence). The CDR3 DNA sequence: TGCAGTGCCCCGGAGGGAAGTAGCAATCAGCCCCAGCATTTT. This translates into CSAPEGSSNQPQHF.

This clonotype was found many times. V usage is TRBV2 and J usage is TRBJ1-2; tentatively, D is TRBD1 (6 bases). V gave up 1 base and J gave up 4 bases, with 22 bases separating them. Germline V lookup: CDR1 SNHLY, CDR2 FYNNEI. The CDR3 spans 18 residues. CDR3: CASSEGGGPRDGGYGYTF. The CDR3 nucleotides read TGTGCCAGCAGTGAAGGCGGGGGGCCCAGGGATGGGGGCTATGGCTACACCTTC.

This clonotype was counted between two and nine times. V and J are TRBV27 and TRBJ2-7, with TRBD2 as a possible D gene (6 bases). The CDR3 has 15 amino acids. Trimming pared 8 bases from V and 3 bases from J, leaving 20 bases between. The germline V gene encodes CDR1 MNHEY and CDR2 SMNVEV (reference sequence). The CDR3 loop reads CASPPQGLGFYEQYF. DNA for the CDR3: TGTGCCAGCCCTCCCCAGGGACTGGGCTTCTACGAGCAGTACTTC.

This clonotype was seen ten or more times. The V call is TRBV25-1, the J call TRBJ1-4; D perhaps matches TRBD1 (5 bases). Trimming cost V 5 bases and J 0 bases, with 13 bases left between them. CDR3 length equals 16 residues. Germline loops: CDR1 MGHDK, CDR2 SYGVNS. This chain's CDR3 is CASSNTRGATNEKLFF. The CDR3 DNA sequence: TGTGCCAGCAGTAACACGAGGGGTGCAACTAATGAAAAACTGTTTTTT.

This clonotype was seen at least ten times. V usage is TRBV2 and J usage is TRBJ1-4, with no clear D. V shed 3 bases and J shed 0 bases, with 8 bases lying between them. In germline, CDR1 is SNHLY, CDR2 FYNNEI. CDR3 length: 15 amino acids. CDR3: CASSEAQATNEKLFF. The CDR3 nucleotides read TGTGCCAGCAGTGAGGCGCAGGCAACTAATGAAAAACTGTTTTTT.

This clonotype has at least ten counts. V is TRBV7-9 and J is TRBJ2-1, with 11 bases identical to TRBD2. The junction had 9 bases not matched to a gene; V was cut back by 1 base and J by 7 bases. Per the germline V gene, CDR1 is SEHNR and CDR2 is FQNEAQ (reference sequence). This CDR3 has 17 residues. The DNA for the CDR3 is TGTGCCAGCAGCTTAGGGCTAGCGGGAGGCTTAAGGAATGAGCAGTTCTTC. This translates into CASSLGLAGGLRNEQFF. Full variable domain (remainder filled in from reference TRBV7-9 and TRBJ2-1): DTGVSQNPRHKITKRGQNVTFRCDPISEHNRLYWYRQTLGQGPEFLTYFQNEAQLEKSRLLSDRFSAERPKGSFSTLEIQRTEQGDSAMYLCASSLGLAGGLRNEQFFGPGTRLTVL.

This clonotype was seen at least ten times. This sequence joins TRBV4-1 and TRBJ1-5; D is ambiguous. Trimming removed 0 bases at V and 7 bases at J, with 4 bases between. The CDR3 contains 12 residues. Germline V lookup: CDR1 MGHRA, CDR2 YSYEKL. CDR3 DNA sequence: TGCGCCAGCAGCCAAGATCCCCAGCCCCAGCATTTT. As protein: CASSQDPQPQHF.

The table lists this clonotype with many counts. This chain joins TRBV6-1 and TRBJ1-5; possibly TRBD1 for D (5 bases). This CDR3 has 15 amino acids. The germline V and J ends were trimmed by 2 bases and 3 bases, with 11 bases remaining between them. Looked up from germline, CDR1 is MNHNS and CDR2 is SASEGT. The CDR3 here is CASSETDSYNQPQHF. In DNA form, the CDR3 reads TGTGCCAGCAGTGAAACCGACAGCTACAATCAGCCCCAGCATTTT.

In its sample, this clonotype was seen many times. J is TRBJ2-2 and V is TRBV7-6; TRBD2 might be the D (5 bases). V lost 8 bases and J 8 bases, leaving 15 bases between the germline ends. Per the germline V gene, CDR1 is SGHVS and CDR2 is FNYEAQ. This CDR3 has 13 amino acids. CDR3 bases: TGTGCCAGCCTCGGACTTCGTAGAGGGGAGCTGTTTTTT. Translated, it gives CASLGLRRGELFF.

This clonotype was detected ten times or more. The J gene is TRBJ2-3, the V gene TRBV27; D gene unclear. V lost 3 bases and J lost 6, with 16 bases in between. This CDR3 contains 15 residues. CDR1 and CDR2 (germline): MNHEY, SMNVEV (reference sequence). DNA for the CDR3: TGTGCCAGCAGTTTCCAGGATGCGTCTCTCGATACGCAGTATTTT. Residues: CASSFQDASLDTQYF.

This clonotype was seen at least ten times. This chain links TRBV6-5 with TRBJ1-1, with D possibly TRBD1 on 6 matching bases. CDR3 length: 16 residues. Germline V gene data show CDR1 as MNHEY and CDR2 as SVGAGI. V was shortened by 2 bases and J by 3 bases, with 16 bases between the two germline ends. The CDR3 DNA reads as TGTGCCAGCAGTTACCTCGGAGGGGGTTGGGACACTGAAGCTTTCTTT. Its protein product is CASSYLGGGWDTEAFF.

This clonotype was counted ten times or more. J is TRBJ1-5 and V is TRBV27; tentatively, D is TRBD1 (5 bases). The V end was cut by 1 base, the J end by 11 bases, with 9 bases between. Germline CDR1 reads MNHEY; CDR2 reads SMNVEV (reference sequence). The CDR3 totals 12 residues. This CDR3 reads CASSLYGGAQHF. The CDR3 DNA reads as TGTGCCAGCAGTTTATACGGGGGGGCCCAGCATTTT.